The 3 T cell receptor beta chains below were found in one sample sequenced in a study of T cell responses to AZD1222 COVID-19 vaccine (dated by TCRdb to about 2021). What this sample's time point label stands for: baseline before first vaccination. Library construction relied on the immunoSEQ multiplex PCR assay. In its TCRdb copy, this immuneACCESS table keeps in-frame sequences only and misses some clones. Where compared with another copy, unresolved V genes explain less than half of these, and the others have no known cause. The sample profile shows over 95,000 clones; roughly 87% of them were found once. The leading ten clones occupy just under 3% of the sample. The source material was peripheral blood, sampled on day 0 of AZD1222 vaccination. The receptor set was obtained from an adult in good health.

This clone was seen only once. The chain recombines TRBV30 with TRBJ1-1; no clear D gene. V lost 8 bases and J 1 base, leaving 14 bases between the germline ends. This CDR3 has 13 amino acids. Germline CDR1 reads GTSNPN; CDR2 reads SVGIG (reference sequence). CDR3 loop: CAQVQQTNTEAFF. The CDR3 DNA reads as TGTGCCCAGGTGCAACAAACGAACACTGAAGCTTTCTTT. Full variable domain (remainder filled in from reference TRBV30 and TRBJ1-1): SQTIHQWPATLVQPVGSPLSLECTVEGTSNPNLYWYRQAAGRGLQLLFYSVGIGQISSEVPQNLSASRPQDRQFILSSKKLLLSDSGFYLCAQVQQTNTEAFFGQGTRLTVV.

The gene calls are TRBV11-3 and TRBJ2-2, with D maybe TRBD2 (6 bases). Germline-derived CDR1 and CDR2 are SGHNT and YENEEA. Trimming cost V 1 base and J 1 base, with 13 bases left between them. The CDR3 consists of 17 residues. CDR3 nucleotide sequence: TGTGCCAGCAGCTTAGCCCCGGGAGAGGGGAACACCGGGGAGCTGTTTTTT. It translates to CASSLAPGEGNTGELFF.

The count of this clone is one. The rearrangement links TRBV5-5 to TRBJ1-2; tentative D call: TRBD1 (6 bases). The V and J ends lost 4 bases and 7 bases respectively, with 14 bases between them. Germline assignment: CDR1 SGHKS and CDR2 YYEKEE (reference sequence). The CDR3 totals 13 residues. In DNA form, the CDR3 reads TGTGCCAGCAGCCTCCAGGGGAACGGTGGCTACACCTTC. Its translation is CASSLQGNGGYTF.